This record looks at one TCR beta chain sequence and its context. The data were taken from a study of PD-1 blockade in classical Hodgkin lymphoma. Profiled with immunoSEQ multiplex PCR; TCRdb holds only in-frame clones, not every one. The repertoire holds tens of thousands of clones, with 55% to 75% as singletons. With no exception, relapse followed autologous stem cell transplantation in all patients, and brentuximab vedotin exposure varied. V lost 1 base and J 4 bases, leaving 14 bases between the germline ends. The CDR3 loop spans 15 amino acids. CDR1 and CDR2 (germline): MGHRA, YSYEKL. The receptor was derived from a human donor with classical Hodgkin lymphoma. The chain links TRBV4-1 to TRBJ2-7; D is possibly TRBD1 (6 bases). The material sequenced was peripheral blood mononuclear cells (PBMCs), taken before the second cycle of nivolumab. This CDR3 reads CASSQAGGQPYEQYV. CDR3 bases: TGCGCCAGCAGCCAAGCCGGAGGACAGCCTTACGAGCAGTACGTC.